This T cell receptor beta chain derives from a study of T cells in Graves' hyperthyroidism and ophthalmopathy. Amplification yielded TCR beta CDR3 regions, with RNA transcripts as the source. The HTBI set primed first-round TCR CDR3 RT-PCR. TCRdb ran MiXCR on the multiplex PCR reads and lists one entry per CDR3 protein. In the table there are a few hundred thousand distinct CDR3 sequences, about 16% of which are singletons. The study's findings and limits: Clonotypes that were expanded in thyroid above 0.001 mostly appeared in blood too.

The cohort's ophthalmopathy patients, a group with duration under 3 months, had a Clinical Activity Score of at least 3 and a NOSPECS grade of at least 4. Each diagnosis was grounded in clinical symptoms, serum thyroxine and TRAb, thyroid ultrasound, and orbital computed tomography. Trimming took 4 bases from V and 4 from J; bases not matched to a gene: 7. The CDR3 sequence is 15 residues long. Germline CDR1 reads SGHRS; CDR2 reads YFSETQ. This clonotype was found a few times. As yet, its antigen is unknown. The receptor comes from a woman between 35 and 50 years old with Graves' ophthalmopathy. The chain combines TRBV5-1 with TRBJ2-3, with 9 bases lining up with TRBD1. The specimen was blood. The chain's CDR3 is CASSPWDREADTQYF. The CDR3 region has the DNA TGCGCCAGCAGCCCCTGGGACAGGGAGGCAGATACGCAGTATTTT.